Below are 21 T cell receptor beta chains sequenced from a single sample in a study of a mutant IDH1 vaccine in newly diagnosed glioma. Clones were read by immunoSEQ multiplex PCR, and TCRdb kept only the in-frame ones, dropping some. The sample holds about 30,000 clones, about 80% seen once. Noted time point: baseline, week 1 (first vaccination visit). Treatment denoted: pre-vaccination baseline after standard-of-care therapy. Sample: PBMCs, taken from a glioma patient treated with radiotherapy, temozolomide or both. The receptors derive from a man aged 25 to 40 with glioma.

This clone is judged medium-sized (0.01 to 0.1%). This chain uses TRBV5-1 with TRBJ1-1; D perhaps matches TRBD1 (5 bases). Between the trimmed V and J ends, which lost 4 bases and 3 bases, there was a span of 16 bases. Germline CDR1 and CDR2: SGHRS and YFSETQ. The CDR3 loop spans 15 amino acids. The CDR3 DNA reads TGCGCCAGCAGCACGGGGGAGGGGTTGGACACTGAAGCTTTCTTT. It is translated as CASSTGEGLDTEAFF.

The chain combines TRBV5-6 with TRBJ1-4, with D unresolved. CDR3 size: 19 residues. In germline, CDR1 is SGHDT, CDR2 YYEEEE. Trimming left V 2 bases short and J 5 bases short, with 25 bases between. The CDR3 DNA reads TGTGCCAGCAGCTTTACGACCTCTCTTGGTCCGTTCGAGAATGAAAAACTGTTTTTT. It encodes CASSFTTSLGPFENEKLFF.

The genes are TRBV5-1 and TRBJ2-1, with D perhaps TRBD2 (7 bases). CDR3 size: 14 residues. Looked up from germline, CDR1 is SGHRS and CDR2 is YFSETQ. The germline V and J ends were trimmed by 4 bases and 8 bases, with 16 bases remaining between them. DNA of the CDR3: TGCGCCAGCAGCGGGGGGGCCGGATTCGATGAGCAGTTCTTC. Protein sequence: CASSGGAGFDEQFF. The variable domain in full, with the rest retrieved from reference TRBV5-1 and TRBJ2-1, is KAGVTQTPRYLIKTRGQQVTLSCSPISGHRSVSWYQQTPGQGLQFLFEYFSETQRNKGNFPGRFSGRQFSNSRSEMNVSTLELGDSALYLCASSGGAGFDEQFFGPGTRLTVL.

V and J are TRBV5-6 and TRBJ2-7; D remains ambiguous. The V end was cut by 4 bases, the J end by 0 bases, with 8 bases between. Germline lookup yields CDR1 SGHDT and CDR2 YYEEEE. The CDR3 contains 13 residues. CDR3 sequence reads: CASSPTLSYEQYF. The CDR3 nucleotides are TGTGCCAGCAGCCCAACCCTCTCCTACGAGCAGTACTTC. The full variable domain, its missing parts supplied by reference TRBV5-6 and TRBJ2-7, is DAGVTQSPTHLIKTRGQQVTLRCSPKSGHDTVSWYQQALGQGPQFIFQYYEEEERQRGNFPDRFSGHQFPNYSSELNVNALLLGDSALYLCASSPTLSYEQYFGPGTRLTVT.

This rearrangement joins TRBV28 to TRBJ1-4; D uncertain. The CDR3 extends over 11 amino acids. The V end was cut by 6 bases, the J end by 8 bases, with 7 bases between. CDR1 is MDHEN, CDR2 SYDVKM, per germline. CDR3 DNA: TGTGCCAGCAGCCCGGGGGAAAAACTGTTTTTT. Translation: CASSPGEKLFF.

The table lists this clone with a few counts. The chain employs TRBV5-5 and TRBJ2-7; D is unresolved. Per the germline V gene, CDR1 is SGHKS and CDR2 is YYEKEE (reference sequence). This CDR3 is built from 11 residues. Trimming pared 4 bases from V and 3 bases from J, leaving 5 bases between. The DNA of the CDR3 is TGTGCCAGCAGCGGGGACTACGAGCAGTACTTC. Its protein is CASSGDYEQYF. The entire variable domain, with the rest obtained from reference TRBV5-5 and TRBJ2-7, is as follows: DAGVTQSPTHLIKTRGQQVTLRCSPISGHKSVSWYQQVLGQGPQFIFQYYEKEERGRGNFPDRFSARQFPNYSSELNVNALLLGDSALYLCASSGDYEQYFGPGTRLTVT.

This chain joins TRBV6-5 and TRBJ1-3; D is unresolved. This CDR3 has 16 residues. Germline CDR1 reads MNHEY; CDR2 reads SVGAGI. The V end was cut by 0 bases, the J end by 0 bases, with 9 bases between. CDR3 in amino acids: CASSYSWQVSGNTIYF. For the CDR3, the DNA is TGTGCCAGCAGTTACTCGTGGCAGGTCTCTGGAAACACCATATATTTT.

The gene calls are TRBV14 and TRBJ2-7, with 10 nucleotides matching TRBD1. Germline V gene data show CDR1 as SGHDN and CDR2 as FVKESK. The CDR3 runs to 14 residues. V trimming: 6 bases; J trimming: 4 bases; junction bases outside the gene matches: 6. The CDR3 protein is CASSRTGGAYEQYF. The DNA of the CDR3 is TGTGCCAGCAGTAGGACAGGGGGAGCGTACGAGCAGTACTTC.

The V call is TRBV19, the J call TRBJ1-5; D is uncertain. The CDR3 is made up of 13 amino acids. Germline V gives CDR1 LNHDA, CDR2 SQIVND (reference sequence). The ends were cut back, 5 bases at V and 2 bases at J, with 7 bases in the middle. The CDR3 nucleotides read TGTGCCAGTAGTGAATATGGCAATCAGCCCCAGCATTTT. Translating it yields CASSEYGNQPQHF.

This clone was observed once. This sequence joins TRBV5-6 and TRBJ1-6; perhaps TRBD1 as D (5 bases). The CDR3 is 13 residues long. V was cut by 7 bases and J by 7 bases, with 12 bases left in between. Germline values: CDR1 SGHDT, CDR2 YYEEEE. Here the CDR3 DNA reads TGTGCCAGCCGCGACAGCAGAAATTCACCCCTCCACTTT. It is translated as CASRDSRNSPLHF.

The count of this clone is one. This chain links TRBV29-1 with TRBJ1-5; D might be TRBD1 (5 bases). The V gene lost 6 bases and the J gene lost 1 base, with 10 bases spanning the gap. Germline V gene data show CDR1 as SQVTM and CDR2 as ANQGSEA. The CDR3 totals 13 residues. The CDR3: CSVADRSNQPQHF. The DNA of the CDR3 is TGCAGCGTCGCCGACAGAAGCAATCAGCCCCAGCATTTT.

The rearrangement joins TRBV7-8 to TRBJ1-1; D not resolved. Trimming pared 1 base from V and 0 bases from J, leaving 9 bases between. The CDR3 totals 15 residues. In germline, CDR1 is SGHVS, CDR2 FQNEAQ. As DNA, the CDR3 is TGTGCCAGCAGCTTAGAAGACCTTATGAACACTGAAGCTTTCTTT. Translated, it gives CASSLEDLMNTEAFF.

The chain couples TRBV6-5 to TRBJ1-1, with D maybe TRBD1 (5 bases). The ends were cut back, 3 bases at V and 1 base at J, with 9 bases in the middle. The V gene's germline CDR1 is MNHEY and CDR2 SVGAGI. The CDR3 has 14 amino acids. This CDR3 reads CASSYLQGNTEAFF. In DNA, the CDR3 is TGTGCCAGCAGTTATCTTCAGGGGAACACTGAAGCTTTCTTT.

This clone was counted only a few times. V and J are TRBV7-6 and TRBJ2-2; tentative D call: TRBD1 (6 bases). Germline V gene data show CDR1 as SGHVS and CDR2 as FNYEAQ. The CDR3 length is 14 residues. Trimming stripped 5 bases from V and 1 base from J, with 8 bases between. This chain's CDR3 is CASSRDMNTGELFF. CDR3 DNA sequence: TGTGCCAGCAGCAGGGACATGAACACCGGGGAGCTGTTTTTT.

Here the CDR3 reads CASSPTTGEGTGELFF. In DNA, the CDR3 is TGTGCCAGCAGTCCGACGACAGGGGAGGGCACCGGGGAGCTGTTTTTT. The rearrangement links TRBV7-9 to TRBJ2-2; TRBD1 is a possible D gene (8 bases). V was shortened by 6 bases and J by 4 bases, with 18 bases between the two germline ends. This CDR3 contains 16 residues. Germline values: CDR1 SEHNR, CDR2 FQNEAQ (reference sequence).

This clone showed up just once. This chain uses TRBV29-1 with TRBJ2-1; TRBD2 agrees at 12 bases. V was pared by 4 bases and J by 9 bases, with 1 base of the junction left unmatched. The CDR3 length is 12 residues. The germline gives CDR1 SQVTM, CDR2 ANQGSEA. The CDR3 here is CSVGLAGVEQFF. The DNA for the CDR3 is TGCAGCGTTGGACTAGCGGGAGTTGAGCAGTTCTTC.

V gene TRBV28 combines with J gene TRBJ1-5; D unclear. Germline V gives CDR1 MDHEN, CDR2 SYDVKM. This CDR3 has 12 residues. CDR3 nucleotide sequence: TGTGCGTGCACGGGATCCAATCAGCCCCAGCATTTT. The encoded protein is CACTGSNQPQHF.

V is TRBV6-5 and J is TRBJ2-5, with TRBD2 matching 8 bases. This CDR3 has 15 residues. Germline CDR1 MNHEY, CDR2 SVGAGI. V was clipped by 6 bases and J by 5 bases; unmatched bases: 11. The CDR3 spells CASSQNSGSKETQYF. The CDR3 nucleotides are TGTGCCAGCAGCCAAAACAGCGGGAGTAAGGAGACCCAGTACTTC.

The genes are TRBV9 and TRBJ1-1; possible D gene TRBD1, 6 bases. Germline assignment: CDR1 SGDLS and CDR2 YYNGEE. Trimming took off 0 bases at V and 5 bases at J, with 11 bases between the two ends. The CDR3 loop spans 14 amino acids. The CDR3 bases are TGTGCCAGCAGCGTAGTACAGGGTTTTACTGAAGCTTTCTTT. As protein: CASSVVQGFTEAFF. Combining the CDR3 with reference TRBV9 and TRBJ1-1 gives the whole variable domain DSGVTQTPKHLITATGQRVTLRCSPRSGDLSVYWYQQSLDQGLQFLIQYYNGEERAKGNILERFSAQQFPDLHSELNLSSLELGDSALYFCASSVVQGFTEAFFGQGTRLTVV.

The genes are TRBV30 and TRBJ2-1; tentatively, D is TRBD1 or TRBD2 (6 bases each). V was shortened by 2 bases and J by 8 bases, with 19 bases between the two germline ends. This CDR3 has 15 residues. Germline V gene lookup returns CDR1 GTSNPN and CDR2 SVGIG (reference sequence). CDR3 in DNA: TGTGCCTGGAGTCTAGGCGGGGATGGGGGCGATGAGCAGTTCTTC. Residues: CAWSLGGDGGDEQFF. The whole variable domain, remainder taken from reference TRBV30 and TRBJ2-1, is SQTIHQWPATLVQPVGSPLSLECTVEGTSNPNLYWYRQAAGRGLQLLFYSVGIGQISSEVPQNLSASRPQDRQFILSSKKLLLSDSGFYLCAWSLGGDGGDEQFFGPGTRLTVL.

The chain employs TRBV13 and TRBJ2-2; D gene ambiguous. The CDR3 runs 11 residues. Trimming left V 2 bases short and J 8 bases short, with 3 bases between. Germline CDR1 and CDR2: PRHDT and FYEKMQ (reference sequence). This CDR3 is CASSLRGELFF. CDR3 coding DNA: TGTGCCAGCAGCTTACGGGGGGAGCTGTTTTTT.